The table lists the clone carrying this TCR beta chain with a few counts. Its cognate antigen is unknown. This record belongs to a study of post-analysis software for immune sequencing data. For the study at large: Progressive-relapsing, secondary progressive and relapsing-remitting multiple sclerosis were among the disease courses included. General study findings and limits: Multiple sclerosis patients showed significantly lower normalized Chao1 diversity than controls did. Patients had higher frequencies than controls of about five TRBV segments, including TRBV5-6, TRBV5-1 and TRBV20-1.

Unique molecular identifiers were built into the TCR beta cDNA libraries. Each batch of about 0.85 to 10 million T cells produced roughly 0.5 million cDNA molecules. Using its own MiXCR run on the PCR reads, TCRdb lists one record per CDR3 protein. The table shows roughly 600,000 distinct CDR3 sequences, with around 40% occurring only once. Trimming shortened V by 6 bases and J by 2 bases, and 11 bases separated the two germline ends. The CDR3 runs to 13 residues. Sequencing was carried out using blood. The chain recombines TRBV12-3 or TRBV12-4 with TRBJ2-7, with D perhaps matching TRBD1 or TRBD2 (5 bases each). The clonotype was recovered from a girl between 5 and 17 years old with multiple sclerosis. The CDR3 is CASSTGTPYEQYF. DNA of the CDR3: TGTGCCAGCAGCACTGGGACGCCCTACGAGCAGTACTTC.